The present TCR beta chain was sequenced within a study of neurological immune-mediated disorders. The study, taken as a whole, reports: No CDR3 amino acid sequences recurred among expanded clones across subjects, suggesting private repertoires in all groups.

Unsorted libraries were generated from 2 million PBMCs. These cells had been stored in RNAlater at -80 C. Synthesis of cDNA used 5'RACE (with 10-nucleotide random UMIs). TCRdb re-analysed the 5' RACE reads in MiXCR, keeping a single row per CDR3 protein. The repertoire holds 75,000 to 80,000 distinct CDR3 sequences, with about 5.5% as singletons. This CDR3 has 13 amino acids. The V end was cut by 1 base, the J end by 1 base, with 4 bases between. Germline assignment: CDR1 SSHAT and CDR2 FNYEAQ (reference sequence). At least ten counts were recorded for this clonotype. Its antigen remains unidentified. The V gene is TRBV7-7, the J gene TRBJ1-1; D is undetermined. The origin of this receptor is a woman aged 25 to 39 with multiple sclerosis. The sample taken for sequencing was PBMCs. The chain's CDR3 is CASSLDRNTEAFF. The CDR3, as DNA: TGTGCCAGCAGCTTAGACAGGAACACTGAAGCTTTCTTT. The complete variable domain, with remaining parts taken from reference TRBV7-7 and TRBJ1-1, reads GAGVSQSPRYKVTKRGQDVTLRCDPISSHATLYWYQQALGQGPEFLTYFNYEAQPDKSGLPSDRFSAERPEGSISTLTIQRTEQRDSAMYRCASSLDRNTEAFFGQGTRLTVV.